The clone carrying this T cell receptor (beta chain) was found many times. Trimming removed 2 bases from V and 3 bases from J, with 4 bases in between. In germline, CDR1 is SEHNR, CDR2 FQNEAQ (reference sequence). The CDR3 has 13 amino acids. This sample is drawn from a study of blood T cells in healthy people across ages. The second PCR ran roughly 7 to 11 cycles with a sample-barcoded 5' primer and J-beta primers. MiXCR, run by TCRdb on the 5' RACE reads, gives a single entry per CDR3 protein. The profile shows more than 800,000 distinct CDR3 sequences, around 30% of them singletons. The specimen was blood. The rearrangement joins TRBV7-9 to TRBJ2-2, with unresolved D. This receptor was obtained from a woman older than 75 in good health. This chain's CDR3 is CASSLSDTGELFF. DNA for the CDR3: TGTGCCAGCAGCTTAAGTGACACCGGGGAGCTGTTTTTT.